A selection of T cell receptor beta chains follows, all from one sample in a study of OX40 agonist ivuxolimab in advanced cancers. Profiling relied on immunoSEQ multiplex PCR, and the TCRdb table lists in-frame clones only, not all of them. Among tens of thousands of clones listed, about 85% were seen once. The material was CD4+ or CD8+ T cells sorted from blood, obtained in a trial of the OX40 agonist ivuxolimab. The receptors come from an adult with an advanced solid tumor such as melanoma, head and neck, liver or kidney cancer. Each CDR3 is given with its conserved first and last residue. Fields, in order: J gene, CDR3 length, clone size, V gene, D gene, CDR3 DNA, CDR3 protein. D genes are given only for firm matches. Only part of the rows carry a size: once, few, many, or a class if the clone is expanded.

>TRBJ2-7|14|-|TRBV25-1|TRBD1
TGTGCCAGTACCGGGACAGGGGGTTACTACGAGCAGTACTTC
CASTGTGGYYEQYF
>TRBJ2-3|11|-|TRBV20-1|-
TGCAGTGCTAGAGAGAGGGACACGCAGTATTTT
CSARERDTQYF
>TRBJ2-1|12|-|TRBV7-3|-
TGTGCCAGCAGCTTAGACTACAATGAGCAGTTCTTC
CASSLDYNEQFF
>TRBJ2-1|14|-|TRBV28|-
TGTGCCAGCAGTTTAGGGAGCTCCTACAATGAGCAGTTCTTC
CASSLGSSYNEQFF
>TRBJ2-3|14|once|TRBV6-1|-
TGTGCCAGCTGGAATAGCGGAACACGAGATACGCAGTATTTT
CASWNSGTRDTQYF
>TRBJ1-1|14|-|TRBV5-1|-
TGCGCCAGCAGCTTGTATACAGGGCCTGCTGAAGCTTTCTTT
CASSLYTGPAEAFF
>TRBJ2-2|15|-|TRBV4-3|-
TGCGCCAGCAGCCAAGTTTTTCAGGGGTCCGGGGAGCTGTTTTTT
CASSQVFQGSGELFF
>TRBJ1-4|16|-|TRBV5-1|TRBD1
TGCGCCAGCAGCTTGTCGACAGGGGGAGGTAATGAAAAACTGTTTTTT
CASSLSTGGGNEKLFF
>TRBJ2-7|14|-|TRBV7-2|-
TGTGCCAGCAGCTTAGGCTTTAGCGGCTACGAGCAGTACTTC
CASSLGFSGYEQYF
>TRBJ2-7|15|-|TRBV7-7|TRBD2
TGTGCCAGCAGCTTATCTCCCGGGACTAGCTACGAGCAGTACTTC
CASSLSPGTSYEQYF
>TRBJ2-1|15|-|TRBV19|-
TGTGCCAGTAGTATTCTCCACGGTGGAGGGGATGAGCAGTTCTTC
CASSILHGGGDEQFF
>TRBJ2-5|12|-|TRBV30|-
TGTGCCTGGAGTATAAGCGGAGAGACCCAGTACTTC
CAWSISGETQYF
>TRBJ1-2|15|-|TRBV30|-
TGTGCCTGGAGTGTACCGGGTCCGTTTACGTATGGCTACACCTTC
CAWSVPGPFTYGYTF
>TRBJ2-1|12|-|TRBV25-1|-
TGTGCCAGCAGTGTCCAGTACAATGAGCAGTTCTTC
CASSVQYNEQFF
>TRBJ2-7|14|-|TRBV10-3|-
TGTGCCATCAGGTTTGGACCGAGCTCCTACGAGCAGTACTTC
CAIRFGPSSYEQYF
>TRBJ1-1|14|-|TRBV6-5|-
TGTGCCAGCAGTTACTCGACGGGTGCGGCTGAAGCTTTCTTT
CASSYSTGAAEAFF
>TRBJ2-7|18|-|TRBV7-2|TRBD1
TGTGCCAGCAGCTTGGTGACAGGGGGAGCCACGACCTCCTACGAGCAGTACTTC
CASSLVTGGATTSYEQYF
>TRBJ2-2|15|-|TRBV4-1|TRBD1
TGCGCCAGCAGCCGGGGACAGGGTGTTCGGGGGGAGCTGTTTTTT
CASSRGQGVRGELFF
>TRBJ2-5|15|-|TRBV5-1|-
TGCGCCAGCAGCTTGGGGGGCAGGGGACAAGAGACCCAGTACTTC
CASSLGGRGQETQYF
>TRBJ1-1|16|-|TRBV7-2|TRBD1
TGTGCCAGCAGCTTAGCACAGGGGGCGATAAACACTGAAGCTTTCTTT
CASSLAQGAINTEAFF
>TRBJ1-5|16|-|TRBV5-1|-
TGCGCCAGCAGCTTGGGGGAGGGTAATAGCAATCAGCCCCAGCATTTT
CASSLGEGNSNQPQHF
>TRBJ2-2|14|-|TRBV19|-
TGTGCCAGCCACTCGGACGGCGCCACCGGGGAGCTGTTTTTT
CASHSDGATGELFF
>TRBJ1-2|11|few|TRBV20-1|TRBD1
TGCAGTGCCACAGGGGGCCGCGGCTACACCTTC
CSATGGRGYTF
>TRBJ2-7|14|-|TRBV6-6|TRBD2
TGTGCCAGCACCTCCGGCGGGGGTTTTTACGAGCAGTACTTC
CASTSGGGFYEQYF
>TRBJ2-2|16|-|TRBV11-1|TRBD2
TGTGCCAGCAGCATCTTTAGCGGGGGAAACACCGGGGAGCTGTTTTTT
CASSIFSGGNTGELFF
>TRBJ2-7|15|-|TRBV7-2|-
TGTGCCAGCAGCTGGGTTCCGGGCTCGACCTACGAGCAGTACTTC
CASSWVPGSTYEQYF
>TRBJ1-1|15|few|TRBV19|-
TGTGCCAGTAGTATCAGAGGCAGGGACGAAACTGAAGCTTTCTTT
CASSIRGRDETEAFF
>TRBJ2-1|15|-|TRBV11-2|TRBD2
TGTGCCAGCAGCTCGGGACTAGCGGTCAACAATGAGCAGTTCTTC
CASSSGLAVNNEQFF
>TRBJ2-3|16|-|TRBV9|TRBD2
TGTGCCAGCAGCGCCCTAGCGGGAGGAAACACAGATACGCAGTATTTT
CASSALAGGNTDTQYF
>TRBJ2-1|13|-|TRBV30|TRBD2
TGTGCCTGGTCTAGCGGAGTCTACAATGAGCAGTTCTTC
CAWSSGVYNEQFF
>TRBJ2-2|16|-|TRBV28|TRBD2
TGTGCCAGCAGGACGGGACTAGCGGGAGTGACCGGGGAGCTGTTTTTT
CASRTGLAGVTGELFF
>TRBJ2-7|14|-|TRBV25-1|-
TGTGCCAGCAGTGGACCGCGTTACTCCTACGAGCAGTACTTC
CASSGPRYSYEQYF
>TRBJ2-3|13|-|TRBV5-1|-
TGCGCCAGCAACAGTGCTAGCACAGATACGCAGTATTTT
CASNSASTDTQYF
>TRBJ2-3|13|-|TRBV12-5|-
TGTGCTAGTGGTTTGGATAGTCGCGATACGCAGTATTTT
CASGLDSRDTQYF
>TRBJ2-3|13|-|TRBV5-1|-
TGCGCCAGCAGTAGGACCTTCACAGATACGCAGTATTTT
CASSRTFTDTQYF
>TRBJ2-7|15|-|TRBV6-5|TRBD1
TGTGCCAGCAGCGATCCGGGACAGGGGGCCTTCGAGCAGTACTTC
CASSDPGQGAFEQYF
>TRBJ2-7|15|-|TRBV28|-
TGTGCCAGCAGTTTATATTCAACAGGGCCCTACGAGCAGTACTTC
CASSLYSTGPYEQYF
>TRBJ1-5|16|few|TRBV28|-
TGTGCCAGCAGGCACTTTGGGCGGGACAGCAATCAGCCCCAGCATTTT
CASRHFGRDSNQPQHF
>TRBJ1-1|16|-|TRBV7-5|-
TGTGCCAGAAGCAAAACAGGGTCAGTCATGAACACTGAAGCTTTCTTT
CARSKTGSVMNTEAFF
>TRBJ2-6|17|-|TRBV19|-
TGTGCCAGTAGTCCCCCGGGAAGGTACTCTGGGGCCAACGTCCTGACTTTC
CASSPPGRYSGANVLTF
>TRBJ1-1|11|-|TRBV28|-
TGTGCCAGCAGTTTACCGTCGCGAGCTTTCTTT
CASSLPSRAFF
>TRBJ1-2|15|-|TRBV7-9|-
TGTGCCAGCAGCTCCTTTGACAGGCCTAACTATGGCTACACCTTC
CASSSFDRPNYGYTF
>TRBJ2-3|16|-|TRBV7-2|-
TGTGCCAGCAGCTTAGGGGGCGGGGCTCTCACAGATACGCAGTATTTT
CASSLGGGALTDTQYF
>TRBJ2-1|12|-|TRBV19|-
TGTGCCAGTAGTTCCCAGGGCGATGAGCAGTTCTTC
CASSSQGDEQFF
>TRBJ1-2|13|-|TRBV5-1|-
TGCGCCAGCAGGGCCCTGGAAGTCTATGGCTACACCTTC
CASRALEVYGYTF
>TRBJ2-3|12|-|TRBV28|-
TGTGCCAGCAGTTTACTAACAGATACGCAGTATTTT
CASSLLTDTQYF
>TRBJ2-1|14|-|TRBV28|TRBD2
TGTGCCAGCACCGGGACTAGACGTAGGAATGAGCAGTTCTTC
CASTGTRRRNEQFF
>TRBJ2-7|15|-|TRBV4-1|-
TGCGCCAGCAGCCCCGGGGAAGGGGGTGCCTACGAGCAGTACTTC
CASSPGEGGAYEQYF
>TRBJ1-2|15|-|TRBV6-1|TRBD1
TGTGCCAGCAGTGAAGCGCTTCGGACAGGAGGTGGCTACACCTTC
CASSEALRTGGGYTF
>TRBJ2-7|18|-|TRBV27|TRBD2
TGTGCCAGCAGGTCTCGGACTAGCGGGAGGTACAGCTCCTACGAGCAGTACTTC
CASRSRTSGRYSSYEQYF
>TRBJ2-1|15|-|TRBV18|-
TGTGCCAGCTCACCACCTTCGAGCTCCTACAATGAGCAGTTCTTC
CASSPPSSSYNEQFF
>TRBJ2-1|17|once|TRBV18|TRBD2
TGTGCCAGCTCACCACCCCTAGCGGGAGGGCTTCGTATTGAGCAGTTCTTC
CASSPPLAGGLRIEQFF
>TRBJ2-3|15|-|TRBV2|-
TGTGCCAGCAGTGAAGAAGGCTGGGGGGTTGGTATGCAGTATTTT
CASSEEGWGVGMQYF
>TRBJ1-1|16|-|TRBV5-1|TRBD1
TGCGCCAGCAGCTTGGGACAGGGGGGCGGGAACACTGAAGCTTTCTTT
CASSLGQGGGNTEAFF
>TRBJ2-1|12|-|TRBV19|-
TGTGCCAGTAGTATAATGGGCAATGAGCAGTTCTTC
CASSIMGNEQFF
>TRBJ2-7|16|-|TRBV5-1|-
TGCGCCAGCAGCTCCACAGGGGGGGTAAGCTCCTACGAGCAGTACTTC
CASSSTGGVSSYEQYF
>TRBJ2-7|14|-|TRBV7-9|TRBD1
TGTGCCAGCAGCGCGACAGGGGGCCGAGGGGAGCAGTACTTC
CASSATGGRGEQYF
>TRBJ2-2|16|few|TRBV7-9|-
TGTGCCAGCAGTTCTCCCAGGGGGGCGAACACCGGGGAGCTGTTTTTT
CASSSPRGANTGELFF
>TRBJ1-2|12|once|TRBV28|TRBD1
TGTGCCAGCAGTAGGGGGCGGTTTGGCTACACCTTC
CASSRGRFGYTF